The 18 T cell receptor beta chains given below trace back to one sample, sequenced in a study of shared clonotypes between healthy human individuals. The naive CD8 subset, CD45RO-negative cells positively selected for CCR7, excluded terminally differentiated effector memory CD45RA+ cells. Some clones are missing from TCRdb's copy, which holds only in-frame ones; the method was immunoSEQ multiplex PCR. The repertoire has 2 million to 2.5 million clones, roughly 94% of them found once; the top ten carry around 1.1%. Specimen: naive CD8+ T cells sorted from blood. All receptors derive from a man aged 18 to 30 in good health.

Concerning this clone: Within the sample, other DNA sequences also encode this same CDR3. This sequence joins TRBV9 and TRBJ2-1; the match to TRBD2 covers 11 bases. J gave up 6 bases and V 4 bases, and 6 bases lay outside the gene matches. The germline V gene has CDR1 SGDLS and CDR2 YYNGEE. The CDR3 contains 15 residues. CDR3 sequence reads: CASSPLAGGSNEQFF. DNA of the CDR3: TGTGCCAGCAGCCCTCTAGCGGGGGGTAGCAATGAGCAGTTCTTC.

The chain joins TRBV7-2 to TRBJ2-7, with 8 bases that match TRBD2. CDR1 and CDR2 (germline): SGHTA, FQGNSA. V lost 2 bases and J lost 7; bases outside the gene matches: 10. This CDR3 is built from 15 residues. The CDR3 nucleotides are TGTGCCAGCAGCTTACTAGCGGGTGGGTCTGTAGAGCAGTACTTC. It translates to CASSLLAGGSVEQYF.

The chain links TRBV5-5 to TRBJ2-7; D unresolved. The CDR3 has 13 residues. V was clipped by 2 bases and J by 0 bases, with 6 bases between them. Germline V gene sequence: CDR1 SGHKS, CDR2 YYEKEE (reference sequence). CDR3 amino acids: CASSFSSSYEQYF. The CDR3 coding sequence is TGTGCCAGCAGCTTTTCCAGCTCCTACGAGCAGTACTTC.

This rearrangement joins TRBV10-2 to TRBJ1-3; D is ambiguous. Germline V gene data show CDR1 as WSHSY and CDR2 as SAAADI. V lost 3 bases, J lost 2 bases, and 8 bases lay in between. The CDR3 extends over 14 amino acids. The CDR3 loop reads CASSDEGTGNTIYF. The CDR3 DNA reads TGCGCCAGCAGTGACGAAGGGACTGGAAACACCATATATTTT.

Concerning this clone itself: The same CDR3 is also encoded by other DNA sequences in this sample. The rearrangement links TRBV11-2 to TRBJ2-7; possible D gene TRBD2, 6 bases. This CDR3 is 12 amino acids long. Germline CDR1 and CDR2: SGHAT and FQNNGV. With 4 bases removed from V and 6 bases from J, the gap between germline ends came to 10 bases. CDR3 in DNA: TGTGCCAGCAGCTCGGGAGTCTCCGAGCAGTACTTC. This codes for CASSSGVSEQYF.

The rearrangement uses TRBV7-6 and TRBJ1-4, with a tentative D call TRBD1 (5 bases). V was shortened by 4 bases and J by 7 bases, with 16 bases between the two germline ends. This CDR3 contains 15 residues. Germline lookup yields CDR1 SGHVS and CDR2 FNYEAQ. The CDR3 DNA reads TGTGCCAGCAGCTGGGGCGGGGGGATTGGTGAAAAACTGTTTTTT. It specifies CASSWGGGIGEKLFF.

The chain joins TRBV5-1 to TRBJ2-1, with no clear D. Trimming took off 0 bases at V and 10 bases at J, with 11 bases between the two ends. Germline loops: CDR1 SGHRS, CDR2 YFSETQ. CDR3 size: 13 residues. DNA of the CDR3: TGCGCCAGCAGCTTGGGACTCCCATCGGAGCAGTTCTTC. It translates to CASSLGLPSEQFF.

The V gene is TRBV29-1, the J gene TRBJ1-2, with D perhaps TRBD1 (5 bases). Germline V gene lookup returns CDR1 SQVTM and CDR2 ANQGSEA. The CDR3 spans 10 residues. The CDR3 protein is CKVQGLGYTF. CDR3 sequence (DNA): TGCAAGGTGCAGGGATTAGGCTACACCTTC. Full variable domain (missing parts from reference TRBV29-1 and TRBJ1-2): SAVISQKPSRDICQRGTSLTIQCQVDSQVTMMFWYRQQPGQSLTLIATANQGSEATYESGFVIDKFPISRPNLTFSTLTVSNMSPEDSSIYLCKVQGLGYTFGSGTRLTVV.

The genes are TRBV4-1 and TRBJ2-7, with no clear D. Germline V gene sequence: CDR1 MGHRA, CDR2 YSYEKL. The CDR3 covers 17 residues. The V end was cut by 0 bases, the J end by 1 base, with 16 bases between. CDR3 loop: CASSQDLLRTVSYEQYF. The CDR3 nucleotides read TGCGCCAGCAGCCAAGATTTGCTCCGGACGGTATCCTACGAGCAGTACTTC.

The chain couples TRBV28 to TRBJ1-6; the D gene is possibly TRBD1 (6 bases). V shed 3 bases and J shed 8 bases, with 14 bases lying between them. The germline gives CDR1 MDHEN, CDR2 SYDVKM. This CDR3 contains 15 residues. The CDR3 protein is CASSLIQGRDSPLHF. CDR3 bases: TGTGCCAGCAGTTTGATACAGGGCCGAGATTCACCCCTCCACTTT. The full variable domain, completed using reference TRBV28 and TRBJ1-6, is DVKVTQSSRYLVKRTGEKVFLECVQDMDHENMFWYRQDPGLGLRLIYFSYDVKMKEKGDIPEGYSVSREKKERFSLILESASTNQTSMYLCASSLIQGRDSPLHFGNGTRLTVT.

The J gene is TRBJ2-7, the V gene TRBV4-1; the D call may be TRBD1 or TRBD2 (6 bases each). Germline assignment: CDR1 MGHRA and CDR2 YSYEKL. CDR3 length equals 16 residues. V was pared by 0 bases and J by 2 bases, with 14 bases between. DNA for the CDR3: TGCGCCAGCAGCCAAGATTCGGGGGCCTTCCCCTACGAGCAGTACTTC. Translating it yields CASSQDSGAFPYEQYF.

This sequence joins TRBV28 and TRBJ1-5; tentative D call: TRBD1 (5 bases). The germline V and J ends were trimmed by 3 bases and 2 bases, with 11 bases remaining between them. This CDR3 is built from 15 residues. Per the germline V gene, CDR1 is MDHEN and CDR2 is SYDVKM. The CDR3 protein is CASSLARAGNQPQHF. CDR3 DNA: TGTGCCAGCAGTTTGGCCAGGGCTGGCAATCAGCCCCAGCATTTT.

This clone was seen only once. V gene TRBV19 combines with J gene TRBJ2-3, with 8 nucleotides matching TRBD1. The ends lost 4 bases at V and 4 bases at J; junction bases unmatched: 7. The CDR3 has 15 residues. Germline V CDR1 and CDR2: LNHDA, SQIVND (reference sequence). The CDR3 DNA is TGTGCCAGTAGTAACACGGGACAGGTTGCAGATACGCAGTATTTT. This translates into CASSNTGQVADTQYF.

V gene TRBV5-4 combines with J gene TRBJ1-2; maybe TRBD1 (6 bases). Looked up from germline, CDR1 is SGHNT and CDR2 is YYREEE (reference sequence). The germline V and J ends were trimmed by 4 bases and 5 bases, with 18 bases remaining between them. CDR3 length: 15 residues. CDR3: CASSLRQDGVYGYTF. The DNA of the CDR3 is TGTGCCAGCAGCCTTAGACAGGATGGTGTATATGGCTACACCTTC. The variable domain in full, completed from reference TRBV5-4 and TRBJ1-2, reads ETGVTQSPTHLIKTRGQQVTLRCSSQSGHNTVSWYQQALGQGPQFIFQYYREEENGRGNFPPRFSGLQFPNYSSELNVNALELDDSALYLCASSLRQDGVYGYTFGSGTRLTVV.

V and J are TRBV28 and TRBJ2-7; D is undetermined. Trimming cost V 3 bases and J 3 bases, with 6 bases left between them. CDR3 length: 12 residues. CDR1 and CDR2 (germline): MDHEN, SYDVKM. CDR3 nucleotide sequence: TGTGCCAGCAGTTTGTCCCTCTACGAGCAGTACTTC. Amino acids: CASSLSLYEQYF. Together with reference TRBV28 and TRBJ2-7, the CDR3 gives the full variable domain: DVKVTQSSRYLVKRTGEKVFLECVQDMDHENMFWYRQDPGLGLRLIYFSYDVKMKEKGDIPEGYSVSREKKERFSLILESASTNQTSMYLCASSLSLYEQYFGPGTRLTVT.

The chain combines TRBV27 with TRBJ2-7, with a possible D match to TRBD1 (6 bases). V was trimmed by 4 bases and J by 3 bases, leaving 16 bases between them. Germline lookup yields CDR1 MNHEY and CDR2 SMNVEV (reference sequence). This CDR3 spans 15 amino acids. The CDR3 loop reads CASSWVSAGVYEQYF. For the CDR3, the DNA is TGTGCCAGCAGTTGGGTATCGGCAGGGGTCTACGAGCAGTACTTC.

J is TRBJ2-7 and V is TRBV7-2; the match to TRBD2 covers 8 bases. Germline V lookup: CDR1 SGHTA, CDR2 FQGNSA. Trimming removed 1 base from V and 6 bases from J; junction bases left unmatched: 8. CDR3 size: 15 residues. For the CDR3, the DNA is TGTGCCAGCAGCTTAGGGGGACTAGGCCCTCTCGAGCAGTACTTC. Translating it yields CASSLGGLGPLEQYF.

The CDR3 bases are TGCAGCGTTGACAGTGGGAGTTTTACGCAGTATTTT. Protein: CSVDSGSFTQYF. This sequence joins TRBV29-1 and TRBJ2-3; weak D call: TRBD2 (5 bases). Germline values: CDR1 SQVTM, CDR2 ANQGSEA. The CDR3 contains 12 residues. Trimming stripped 3 bases from V and 8 bases from J, with 12 bases between.